This T cell receptor beta chain was observed in a study of blood T cell repertoires in COVID-19. For the study at large: Nucleic acid was either cDNA or gDNA, and it came from T cells, B-cell-depleted T cells, or PBMCs.

Seattle enrolled patients during active infection and tracked them longitudinally. Losses at the gene ends were 7 bases for V and 10 bases for J; bases not matched to a gene: 13. The CDR3 has 14 amino acids. Per the germline V gene, CDR1 is SGHDT and CDR2 is YYEEEE. Sequenced by immunoSEQ multiplex PCR; TCRdb stores in-frame clones only, minus some. The data hold roughly 160,000 clones, with approximately 79% observed a single time. The sequence was collected from a woman aged 55-70 years with COVID-19, enrolled during active disease. The rearrangement uses TRBV5-6 and TRBJ2-1, with 8 bases fitting TRBD2. Input material: peripheral blood. CDR3 nucleotides: TGTGCCAGCTTGCGGGGGGACCGGCTGGAGGAGCAGTTCTTC. Protein: CASLRGDRLEEQFF.